This TCR beta chain was documented in a study of human T cells and chemical hapten exposure. Across the study: The study enrolled mostly female patients with alopecia areata, totalis or universalis.

This CDR3 is 15 amino acids long. V was clipped by 1 base and J by 1 base, with 6 bases between them. Germline CDR1 and CDR2: SGHRS and YFSETQ. This clonotype was counted many times. Unique molecular identifiers were linked by the library to individual cDNA molecules. Methods used by the authors: TCR counts had a median of approximately 96,000 per sample and spanned roughly 20,000 to 750,000. One entry per CDR3 protein, called by TCRdb with MiXCR from the RACE reads. The V and J calls come from TCRdb's annotation, not from the publication. The data contain 150,000 to 200,000 distinct CDR3 sequences, roughly 14% of them singletons. As to time point: patch test 1, 2 weeks after DPC sensitization. Sample treatment: therapeutic diphenylcyclopropenone sensitization with weekly scalp DPC. Total RNA was isolated from unfractionated whole blood.

The material sequenced was whole blood, taken in connection with sensitization to the hapten diphenylcyclopropenone (DPC). This receptor was taken from a young woman with alopecia areata. Some clones in this sample may be carry-over from other donors' samples. The chain couples TRBV5-1 to TRBJ2-6; D is uncertain. The CDR3 spells CASSLSVSGANVLTF. In DNA, the CDR3 is TGCGCCAGCAGCTTGTCGGTTTCTGGGGCCAACGTCCTGACTTTC.